This is a list of T cell receptor beta chains from one sample in a study of cytotoxic CD8 clonotypes in ibrutinib-treated CLL. Clones were read by immunoSEQ multiplex PCR, and TCRdb kept only the in-frame ones, dropping some. The top ten hold around 3% of the sample, which has 150,000 to 200,000 clones, roughly 84% seen once. The sample in question was PBMCs, obtained at disease progression, from a patient treated with ibrutinib. The receptors come from a human donor with chronic lymphocytic leukemia. Each CDR3 is given with its conserved first and last residue. D genes are given only for firm matches. The size entry is marked missing in some rows and otherwise reads once, few, many or a size class.

J: TRBJ1-1
V: TRBV28
D: .
size: few
DNA: TGTGCCAGCAGTCCAACCGTTGGGGACTTCACTGAAGCTTTCTTT
CDR3: CASSPTVGDFTEAFF

J: TRBJ2-7
V: TRBV5-1
D: .
size: once
DNA: TGCGCCAGCAGCTTAGGACAAAACAGGGACGAGCAGTACTTC
CDR3: CASSLGQNRDEQYF

J: TRBJ1-5
V: TRBV2
D: .
size: .
DNA: TGTGCCAGCAGTTCAGGAAATCGCAATCAGCCCCAGCATTTT
CDR3: CASSSGNRNQPQHF

J: TRBJ2-7
V: TRBV30
D: .
size: .
DNA: TGTGCCTGGAGTGTACGTGGAGGACCGACCTCCGAGCAGTACTTC
CDR3: CAWSVRGGPTSEQYF

J: TRBJ1-5
V: TRBV5-1
D: .
size: .
DNA: TGCGCCAGCAGGACCGGGGTAAATCAGCCCCAGCATTTT
CDR3: CASRTGVNQPQHF

J: TRBJ2-7
V: TRBV19
D: TRBD1
size: .
DNA: TGTGCCAGTAGTATTCCGGACAGGTCTTACGAGCAGTACTTC
CDR3: CASSIPDRSYEQYF

J: TRBJ2-7
V: TRBV10-3
D: .
size: .
DNA: TGTGCCATCACAAAAGACAACTCCTACGAGCAGTACTTC
CDR3: CAITKDNSYEQYF

J: TRBJ1-2
V: TRBV11-3
D: .
size: .
DNA: TGTGCCAGCAGCCTAGATGGGACGGAACTTAACTATGGCTACACCTTC
CDR3: CASSLDGTELNYGYTF

J: TRBJ1-1
V: TRBV15
D: TRBD1
size: .
DNA: TGTGCCACCAGCAGGGGGACAGCAAGGACTGAAGCTTTCTTT
CDR3: CATSRGTARTEAFF

J: TRBJ2-7
V: TRBV28
D: TRBD1
size: .
DNA: TGTGCCAGCAGTGCCGGACAGGTCCGGTCTGAGCAGTACTTC
CDR3: CASSAGQVRSEQYF

J: TRBJ1-5
V: TRBV28
D: .
size: few
DNA: TGTGCCAGCAAGGGTAGCAATCAGCCCCAGCATTTT
CDR3: CASKGSNQPQHF

J: TRBJ1-2
V: TRBV6-1
D: .
size: .
DNA: TGTGCCAGCAGCCCTGCGGGACAAAGCTATGGCTACACCTTC
CDR3: CASSPAGQSYGYTF

J: TRBJ2-1
V: TRBV4-2
D: .
size: .
DNA: TGTGCCAGCAGCCAAGTCCGGGACGCCACCTACAATGAGCAGTTCTTC
CDR3: CASSQVRDATYNEQFF

J: TRBJ1-5
V: TRBV7-8
D: .
size: .
DNA: TGTGCCAGCAGCTTATATGGTGCCATCCTAAAGGGTCAGCCCCAGCATTTT
CDR3: CASSLYGAILKGQPQHF

J: TRBJ2-3
V: TRBV6-1
D: .
size: once
DNA: TGTGCCAGCAGTGAAGCGCTTACAGGAGCAGAGTATTTT
CDR3: CASSEALTGAEYF

J: TRBJ1-1
V: TRBV21-1
D: .
size: once
DNA: TGTGCCAGCAGCAACGGACTTATGAGGGACACTGAAGCTTTCTTT
CDR3: CASSNGLMRDTEAFF

J: TRBJ1-4
V: TRBV29-1
D: TRBD1
size: .
DNA: TGCAGCGCCGGACAGGGAGGGGGACTGAGGGAAAAACTGTTTTTT
CDR3: CSAGQGGGLREKLFF

J: TRBJ2-1
V: TRBV5-6
D: TRBD2
size: .
DNA: TGTGCCAGCAGCTTAACTAGCGGGATCAATGAGCAGTTCTTC
CDR3: CASSLTSGINEQFF

J: TRBJ2-2
V: TRBV29-1
D: .
size: .
DNA: TGCAGCGTTGAAATTGGGCAGGGGACCGGGGAGCTGTTTTTT
CDR3: CSVEIGQGTGELFF

J: TRBJ2-7
V: TRBV7-6
D: .
size: .
DNA: TGTGCCAGCAGCCCCTCAGGGTACGAGCAGTACTTC
CDR3: CASSPSGYEQYF

J: TRBJ1-3
V: TRBV5-6
D: .
size: .
DNA: TGTGCCAGCAGCTTGCTGGTGTTCTCTGGAAACACCATATATTTT
CDR3: CASSLLVFSGNTIYF

J: TRBJ2-7
V: TRBV4-2
D: TRBD2
size: .
DNA: TGTGCCAGCAGCCTGGGACTAGAAAATTCCTACGAGCAGTACTTC
CDR3: CASSLGLENSYEQYF

J: TRBJ2-1
V: TRBV7-9
D: .
size: .
DNA: TGTGCCAGCAGCCAACTAAGGGGGGACACCAACAATGAGCAGTTCTTC
CDR3: CASSQLRGDTNNEQFF

J: TRBJ2-7
V: TRBV6-5
D: .
size: .
DNA: TGTGCCAGCAGAACGGGATACCCTATCTACGAGCAGTACTTC
CDR3: CASRTGYPIYEQYF

J: TRBJ2-2
V: TRBV6-1
D: .
size: .
DNA: TGTGCCAGCCGGCTATCTAGCACCGGGGAGCTGTTTTTT
CDR3: CASRLSSTGELFF

J: TRBJ1-4
V: TRBV10-3
D: .
size: .
DNA: TGTGCCATCAGTGAGTCTTGGGCACTAAATAATGAAAAACTGTTTTTT
CDR3: CAISESWALNNEKLFF

J: TRBJ2-3
V: TRBV7-3
D: TRBD2
size: .
DNA: TGTGCCAGCAGCTTAACGCTAGCGGTGAGCACAGATACGCAGTATTTT
CDR3: CASSLTLAVSTDTQYF

J: TRBJ2-5
V: TRBV2
D: .
size: .
DNA: TGTGCCAGCAGCTATATGTCAGCCGTGGAGACCCAGTACTTC
CDR3: CASSYMSAVETQYF

J: TRBJ2-1
V: TRBV7-2
D: .
size: .
DNA: TGTGCCAGCAGCTCGTCATATGAGCAGTTCTTC
CDR3: CASSSSYEQFF

J: TRBJ2-7
V: TRBV5-1
D: TRBD1
size: .
DNA: TGCGCCAGCAGCCCGCCGGGACAGGGCGTGTACGAGCAGTACTTC
CDR3: CASSPPGQGVYEQYF

J: TRBJ2-7
V: TRBV27
D: TRBD2
size: .
DNA: TGTGCCAGCAGTTTGACTAGCGGGAGTGGCTACGAGCAGTACTTC
CDR3: CASSLTSGSGYEQYF

J: TRBJ1-5
V: TRBV28
D: TRBD1
size: .
DNA: TGTGCCAGCAGTGCAAGAGGACAGGAGTATCAGCCCCAGCATTTT
CDR3: CASSARGQEYQPQHF

J: TRBJ2-1
V: TRBV7-3
D: TRBD1
size: .
DNA: TGTGCCAGCAGCTTCCAGGGGGAGCGGAATGAGCAGTTCTTC
CDR3: CASSFQGERNEQFF

J: TRBJ2-7
V: TRBV5-4
D: .
size: .
DNA: TGTGCCAGCAGTTCAATACCCCCGGGATCCTACGAGCAGTACTTC
CDR3: CASSSIPPGSYEQYF

J: TRBJ2-4
V: TRBV19
D: TRBD2
size: .
DNA: TGTGCCACGGAAGTAGCGGGAGGGCCCTTCAAAAAGAACATTCAGTACTTC
CDR3: CATEVAGGPFKKNIQYF

J: TRBJ2-7
V: TRBV5-1
D: .
size: .
DNA: TGCGCCAGCAGCTTTATTGGTGTACAGAACACCTACGAGCAGTACTTC
CDR3: CASSFIGVQNTYEQYF

J: TRBJ2-2
V: TRBV5-1
D: .
size: .
DNA: TGCGCCAGCAGCTCGTGGGAACGAGGGGTGAAGGACACCGGGGAGCTGTTTTTT
CDR3: CASSSWERGVKDTGELFF

J: TRBJ2-7
V: TRBV5-1
D: .
size: few
DNA: TGCGCCAGCAGCTTGATGGCGGGGAACTCCTACGAGCAGTACTTC
CDR3: CASSLMAGNSYEQYF

J: TRBJ1-4
V: TRBV19
D: .
size: .
DNA: TGTGCCACAACGACAGGAACTGCAACTAATGAAAAACTGTTTTTT
CDR3: CATTTGTATNEKLFF

J: TRBJ1-2
V: TRBV5-6
D: .
size: .
DNA: TGTGCCAGCAGCCGGAGGCAAACTAACTATGGCTACACCTTC
CDR3: CASSRRQTNYGYTF

J: TRBJ1-4
V: TRBV18
D: .
size: .
DNA: TGTGCCAGCTCACCTTTTTCAGGCGCAACTAATGAAAAACTGTTTTTT
CDR3: CASSPFSGATNEKLFF

J: TRBJ1-1
V: TRBV11-3
D: .
size: .
DNA: TGTGCCAGCAGCCCCTTCGTGGAGACTGAAGCTTTCTTT
CDR3: CASSPFVETEAFF

J: TRBJ1-2
V: TRBV19
D: TRBD1
size: .
DNA: TGTGCCAGTAGTCGTACTGGACAGGTGGGATTAGGCTACACCTTC
CDR3: CASSRTGQVGLGYTF

J: TRBJ1-4
V: TRBV5-1
D: .
size: .
DNA: TGCGCCAGCAGCTTGACACAGGGCGCGGAAAAACTGTTTTTT
CDR3: CASSLTQGAEKLFF

J: TRBJ2-1
V: TRBV5-1
D: TRBD2
size: .
DNA: TGCGCCAGCAGCTTGCCACATAGCGGGAGGGCCTACAATGAGCAGTTCTTC
CDR3: CASSLPHSGRAYNEQFF

J: TRBJ1-3
V: TRBV19
D: TRBD1
size: .
DNA: TGTGCCAGTAGTATAGCAGGAGGGGGACAGCGAGGAAACACCATATATTTT
CDR3: CASSIAGGGQRGNTIYF

J: TRBJ2-4
V: TRBV6-5
D: .
size: .
DNA: TGTGCCAGCAGTTACTCGCACAAAAACATTCAGTACTTC
CDR3: CASSYSHKNIQYF

J: TRBJ2-7
V: TRBV7-9
D: TRBD1
size: once
DNA: TGTGCCAGCAGCTTAAAACAGGGGGCGGCTAGCGGTCCTGTCGAGCAGTACTTC
CDR3: CASSLKQGAASGPVEQYF